The sample holds many counts of the clone carrying this TCR beta chain. The source of the sample is a study of human T cells and chemical hapten exposure. Study information: Skin on the upper inner arm, around 2 cm by around 2 cm in size, was sensitized with 2% DPC.

TCRdb recomputed calls from the RACE reads with MiXCR, one row per CDR3 protein. The sample lists 270,000 or so distinct CDR3 sequences; 7.5% to 8% were seen once. This CDR3 has 15 amino acids. V was cut by 6 bases and J by 0 bases, with 12 bases left in between. CDR1 and CDR2 (germline): SQVTM, ANQGSEA. Stated time point: pre-sensitization, week 0. Treatment in this sample: therapeutic diphenylcyclopropenone sensitization with weekly scalp DPC. The study drew its donors from alopecia patients who were 18 to 70 years old and suitable for DPC. The sequences come from whole blood, collected in connection with sensitization to the hapten diphenylcyclopropenone (DPC). The sequence was obtained from a man aged 18 to 35 with alopecia areata. Some clones in this sample may be carry-over from other donors' samples. The chain employs TRBV29-1 and TRBJ2-6, with D possibly being TRBD2 (5 bases). CDR3 amino acids: CSVATGTSGANVLTF. For the CDR3, the DNA is TGCAGCGTCGCGACGGGAACCTCTGGGGCCAACGTCCTGACTTTC.